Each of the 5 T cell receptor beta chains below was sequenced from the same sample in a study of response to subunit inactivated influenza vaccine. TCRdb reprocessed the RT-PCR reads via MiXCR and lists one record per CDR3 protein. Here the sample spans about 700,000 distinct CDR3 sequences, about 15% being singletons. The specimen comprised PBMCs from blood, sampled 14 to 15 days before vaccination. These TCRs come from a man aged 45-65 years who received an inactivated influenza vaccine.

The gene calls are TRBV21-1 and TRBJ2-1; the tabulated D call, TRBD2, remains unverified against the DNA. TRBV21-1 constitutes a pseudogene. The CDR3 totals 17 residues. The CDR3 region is CASSKRFPDPATNEQFF. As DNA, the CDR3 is TGTGCCAGCAGCAAAAGGTTCCCCGACCCCGCAACAAATGAGCAGTTCTTC.

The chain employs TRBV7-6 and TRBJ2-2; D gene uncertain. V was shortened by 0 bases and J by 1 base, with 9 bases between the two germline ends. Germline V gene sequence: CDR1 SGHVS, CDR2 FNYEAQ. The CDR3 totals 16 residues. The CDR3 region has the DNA TGTGCCAGCAGCTTAGCCGTGGCAGGGAACACCGGGGAGCTGTTTTTT. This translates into CASSLAVAGNTGELFF.

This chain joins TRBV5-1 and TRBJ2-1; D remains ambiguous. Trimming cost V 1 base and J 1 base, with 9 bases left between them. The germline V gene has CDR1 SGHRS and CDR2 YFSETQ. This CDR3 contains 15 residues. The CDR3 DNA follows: TGCGCCAGCAGCTTGCGGTCAGAGTCCTACAATGAGCAGTTCTTC. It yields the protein CASSLRSESYNEQFF.

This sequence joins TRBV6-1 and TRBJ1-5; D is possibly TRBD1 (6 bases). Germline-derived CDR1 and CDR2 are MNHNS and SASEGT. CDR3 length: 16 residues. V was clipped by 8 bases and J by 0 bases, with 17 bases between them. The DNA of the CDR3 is TGTGCCAGCGGGGGACACGGAACATATAGCAATCAGCCCCAGCATTTT. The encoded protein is CASGGHGTYSNQPQHF.

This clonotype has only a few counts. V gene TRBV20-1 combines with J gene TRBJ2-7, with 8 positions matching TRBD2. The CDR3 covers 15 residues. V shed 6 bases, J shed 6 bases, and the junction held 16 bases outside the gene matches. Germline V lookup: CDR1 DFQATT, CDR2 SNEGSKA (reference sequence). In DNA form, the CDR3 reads TGCAGTGCCCGAGCTGCCAGCGGGAGATGGTTCGAGCAGTACTTC. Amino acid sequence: CSARAASGRWFEQYF.